This T cell receptor beta chain was obtained from a study of regulatory T cells in long-lasting Graves disease. This sample's time point: newly diagnosed GD, antithyroid drugs for less than 3 months. Scientists built the TCR library using RNA that was extracted from PBMCs. Germline CDR1 and CDR2: SEHNR and FQNEAQ (reference sequence). Trimming took off 2 bases at V and 3 bases at J, with 17 bases between the two ends. The length of the CDR3 is 17 residues. In building TCR beta libraries, iRepertoire HTBI primers were used together with Arm-PCR of CDR3 regions. TCRdb redid the calling of the multiplex PCR reads with MiXCR, one entry per CDR3 protein. The repertoire holds 350,000 to 500,000 distinct CDR3 sequences, with approximately 14% as singletons. The table lists this clonotype with many counts. This sample was shared with a second study, whose subject was T cells in Graves' hyperthyroidism and ophthalmopathy. This second study says: RT-PCR in the first round (using the HTBI primer set) targeted the TCR CDR3.

The material sequenced was peripheral blood mononuclear cells (PBMCs), taken at new diagnosis, from a patient treated with antithyroid drugs. This receptor was identified in a woman aged 50 to 60 with Graves disease. V and J are TRBV7-9 and TRBJ2-4, with a tentative D call TRBD1 (5 bases). CDR3 sequence reads: CASSLLLYSDIKNIQYF. In DNA form, the CDR3 reads TGTGCCAGCAGCTTATTACTTTATTCGGACATCAAAAACATTCAGTACTTC.